These 10 T cell receptor beta chains originate from one sample sequenced in a study of graft-versus-host responses after intestinal transplantation. What these receptors recognize is not known. Profiling relied on immunoSEQ multiplex PCR, and the TCRdb table lists in-frame clones only, not all of them. This table holds over 120,000 clones, around 90% found once. The sequencing used unstimulated CD4+ T cells sorted from spleen or lymph node cells, collected before intestinal transplant. The receptors shown here come from a human donor who received an intestinal transplant.

This chain uses TRBV2 with TRBJ2-7, with D tentatively TRBD1 or TRBD2 (5 bases each). Germline V gene lookup returns CDR1 SNHLY and CDR2 FYNNEI. The V gene lost 5 bases and the J gene lost 0 bases, with 14 bases spanning the gap. The CDR3 runs 15 residues. In DNA form, the CDR3 reads TGTGCCAGCAGTTACGGGGCACCAAGCTCCTACGAGCAGTACTTC. This gives the protein CASSYGAPSSYEQYF.

The V and J genes are TRBV5-1 and TRBJ2-7, with 12 bases lining up with TRBD2. Germline loops: CDR1 SGHRS, CDR2 YFSETQ. The V segment lost 2 bases and the J segment 3 bases; nucleotides outside the gene matches: 9. This CDR3 is built from 17 residues. CDR3 nucleotides: TGCGCCAGCAGCTTACTACGACTAGCGGGAGAAGGCTACGAGCAGTACTTC. Protein: CASSLLRLAGEGYEQYF.

This rearrangement joins TRBV5-1 to TRBJ2-2; 11 nucleotides align to TRBD1. After removal of 4 bases from V and 5 bases from J, the junction contained 4 bases not matched to a gene. CDR1 SGHRS and CDR2 YFSETQ come from the germline V gene. The CDR3 has 15 residues. CDR3 sequence: CASSPGTGGTGELFF. CDR3 sequence (DNA): TGCGCCAGCAGCCCGGGGACAGGGGGAACCGGGGAGCTGTTTTTT.

The genes are TRBV12-5 and TRBJ1-3, with D unresolved. Per the germline V gene, CDR1 is LGHNT and CDR2 is FRNRAP. The CDR3 spans 11 residues. With 3 bases removed from V and 8 bases from J, the gap between germline ends came to 5 bases. The CDR3 region has the DNA TGTGCTAGTGGTTTTTTGGACACCATATATTTT. Translation gives CASGFLDTIYF.

V usage is TRBV7-8 and J usage is TRBJ2-7; D ambiguous. Trimming left V 1 base short and J 5 bases short, with 15 bases between. The CDR3 loop spans 15 amino acids. Germline CDR1 is SGHVS and CDR2 is FQNEAQ. The CDR3 sequence is CASSLESRTIDEQYF. The CDR3 DNA sequence: TGTGCCAGCAGCTTAGAATCAAGGACCATCGACGAGCAGTACTTC. The variable domain in full, with the rest retrieved from reference TRBV7-8 and TRBJ2-7, is GAGVSQSPRYKVAKRGQDVALRCDPISGHVSLFWYQQALGQGPEFLTYFQNEAQLDKSGLPSDRFFAERPEGSVSTLKIQRTQQEDSAVYLCASSLESRTIDEQYFGPGTRLTVT.

The V and J genes are TRBV23-1 and TRBJ2-1, with D perhaps TRBD2 (6 bases). TRBV23-1 is sorted into the ORF group, with uncertain function. This CDR3 is built from 12 residues. V lost 4 bases, J lost 9 bases, and 10 bases lay in between. The CDR3 region has the DNA TGCGCCAGCAGTCTACGGAGGGGTGAGCAGTTCTTC. Protein: CASSLRRGEQFF.

As to this clone: Given the absence of the conserved phenylalanine or tryptophan at the CDR3 end, a read error is likely. This chain uses TRBV28 with TRBJ1-1, with D perhaps matching TRBD1 (5 bases). Germline V lookup: CDR1 MDHEN, CDR2 SYDVKM. This CDR3 region has 13 residues. The V and J ends lost 6 bases and 10 bases respectively, with 18 bases between them. DNA of the CDR3: TGTGCCAGCAGACGCCCGAAGGCGGGGGGAGCTTTCTCT. Translating it yields CASRRPKAGGAFS.

This chain connects TRBV4-3 to TRBJ1-2; possible D gene TRBD1, 5 bases. The germline V gene encodes CDR1 LGHNA and CDR2 YSLEER. V lost 0 bases and J lost 5, with 16 bases in between. The CDR3 totals 16 residues. The CDR3 coding sequence is TGCGCCAGCAGCCAAGAGAGGGGTGAGTTCATGTATGGCTACACCTTC. Translated: CASSQERGEFMYGYTF.

This clone showed up just a few times. The chain employs TRBV10-3 and TRBJ2-7; possibly TRBD1 for D (5 bases). In germline, CDR1 is ENHRY, CDR2 SYGVKD. The CDR3 has 12 amino acids. V lost 4 bases and J 2 bases, leaving 6 bases between the germline ends. The CDR3 region is CAISAGTYEQYF. The CDR3 DNA is TGTGCCATCAGTGCAGGGACCTACGAGCAGTACTTC.

The J gene is TRBJ1-5, the V gene TRBV18; D is undetermined. With 2 bases removed from V and 4 bases from J, the gap between germline ends came to 3 bases. This CDR3 comprises 12 residues. Germline values: CDR1 KGHSH, CDR2 LQKENI. The CDR3 DNA sequence: TGTGCCAGCTCACCAATTAATCAGCCCCAGCATTTT. It is translated as CASSPINQPQHF.